Shown below are 28 T cell receptor beta chains from a single sample sequenced in a study of blood T cell repertoires in COVID-19. Clones were read by immunoSEQ multiplex PCR, and TCRdb kept only the in-frame ones, dropping some. The profile covers about 21,000 clones, with approximately 90% appearing a single time and around a sixth taken by the ten largest. The specimen sequenced was peripheral blood. These receptors all come from a man between 65 and 85 years old with acute or convalescent COVID-19.

The chain links TRBV3-1 (or the pseudogene TRBV3-2) to TRBJ1-5; the match to TRBD1 covers 10 bases. The germline V gene has CDR1 LGHDT and CDR2 YNNKEL (reference sequence). The CDR3 is 15 residues long. Unmatched junction bases numbered 5, after V lost 3 bases and J lost 6 bases. CDR3 sequence reads: CASSQRQGAGQPQHF. The CDR3 DNA sequence: TGTGCCAGCAGCCAGCGACAGGGGGCCGGTCAGCCCCAGCATTTT.

This clone showed up just once. This chain connects TRBV5-1 to TRBJ2-7, with D uncertain. This CDR3 contains 14 residues. V was pared by 0 bases and J by 0 bases, with 7 bases between. Germline CDR1 is SGHRS and CDR2 is YFSETQ. The chain's CDR3 is CASSLDSSSYEQYF. The CDR3 DNA sequence: TGCGCCAGCAGCTTGGACTCGAGCTCCTACGAGCAGTACTTC.

V gene TRBV18 combines with J gene TRBJ2-3, with a possible D match to TRBD2 (6 bases). This CDR3 comprises 14 residues. Per the germline V gene, CDR1 is KGHSH and CDR2 is LQKENI. Trimming left V 3 bases short and J 4 bases short, with 11 bases between. The CDR3 DNA reads as TGTGCCAGCTCACCGTCGGGAGTCCCAGATACGCAGTATTTT. Translation: CASSPSGVPDTQYF.

This sequence joins TRBV7-2 and TRBJ2-5; 9 bases line up with TRBD2. J lost 2 bases, V lost 5 bases, and 12 bases had no gene match. There are 17 residues in the CDR3. The germline V gene has CDR1 SGHTA and CDR2 FQGNSA. CDR3 sequence (DNA): TGTGCCAGCAGCGCGGGTAGCGGGAGTTTCTGGCAAGAGACCCAGTACTTC. Protein sequence: CASSAGSGSFWQETQYF.

The CDR3 region is CASTPPGTSPGYTF. CDR3 DNA: TGTGCCAGTACCCCACCTGGGACATCTCCGGGCTACACCTTC. The chain carries TRBV19 and TRBJ1-2, with D possibly TRBD1 on 6 matching bases. V lost 7 bases to trimming and J lost 8 bases, with 20 bases between them. Germline CDR1 is LNHDA and CDR2 is SQIVND (reference sequence). The CDR3 has 14 amino acids.

The CDR3 is CASGKLAGFQETQYF. CDR3 DNA sequence: TGTGCTAGTGGTAAACTAGCGGGTTTCCAAGAGACCCAGTACTTC. The rearrangement links TRBV12-5 to TRBJ2-5, with 9 bases lining up with TRBD2. The CDR3 is 15 amino acids. The J segment lost 1 base and the V segment lost 5 bases, leaving 5 bases of the junction unmatched. The germline CDR1 and CDR2 sequences are LGHNT and FRNRAP.

The V and J genes are TRBV6-4 and TRBJ1-2; TRBD1 might be the D (5 bases). V was shortened by 2 bases and J by 7 bases, with 14 bases between the two germline ends. The germline gives CDR1 MRHNA, CDR2 SNTAGT. There are 14 residues in the CDR3. CDR3 sequence reads: CASSDTGGRAGYTF. Written as DNA, the CDR3 is TGTGCCAGCAGTGACACGGGAGGCAGGGCTGGCTACACCTTC.

CDR3 residues: CASSQQGANTEAFF. The CDR3 nucleotides are TGTGCCAGCTCGCAACAGGGGGCGAATACTGAAGCTTTCTTT. V gene TRBV18 combines with J gene TRBJ1-1; 9 bases fit TRBD1. The CDR3 covers 14 residues. The V gene end was trimmed by 6 bases and the J gene end by 5 bases; junction bases not matched to a gene: 7. The V gene's germline CDR1 is KGHSH and CDR2 LQKENI.

The chain uses TRBV10-3 and TRBJ2-1; 9 nucleotides align to TRBD2. Germline V gene lookup returns CDR1 ENHRY and CDR2 SYGVKD. The V segment lost 7 bases and the J segment 5 bases; nucleotides outside the gene matches: 6. The CDR3 runs to 14 residues. The CDR3 sequence: CAIKSTSGHNEQFF. The CDR3 coding sequence is TGTGCCATCAAATCGACTAGCGGTCACAATGAGCAGTTCTTC.

This clone counts as medium-sized (0.01 to 0.1%). The chain employs TRBV29-1 and TRBJ2-2; D gene uncertain. Germline CDR1 and CDR2: SQVTM and ANQGSEA. The CDR3 runs 12 residues. V was shortened by 4 bases and J by 0 bases, with 3 bases between the two germline ends. Here the CDR3 DNA reads TGCAGCGTTGTAGCGAACACCGGGGAGCTGTTTTTT. Protein product: CSVVANTGELFF.

This chain joins TRBV6-2 or TRBV6-3 and TRBJ1-2; D unresolved. V lost 0 bases, J lost 2 bases, and 13 bases lay in between. Germline lookup yields CDR1 MNHEY and CDR2 SVGEGT. This CDR3 contains 16 residues. The CDR3 DNA reads TGTGCCAGCAGTTACTCGAGACCTAGGCCGAACTATGGCTACACCTTC. It yields the protein CASSYSRPRPNYGYTF.

This clone appeared once. The rearrangement links TRBV7-2 to TRBJ2-1; maybe TRBD1 (6 bases). V lost 5 bases and J lost 6, with 20 bases in between. CDR1 and CDR2 from the germline V gene are SGHTA and FQGNSA. The CDR3 spans 16 residues. The CDR3 DNA reads as TGTGCCAGCAGCCCGATGGGGGCCGGGATTCGCAATGAGCAGTTCTTC. This gives the protein CASSPMGAGIRNEQFF.

This clone was seen a handful of times. The gene calls are TRBV19 and TRBJ2-3; 11 bases map to TRBD2. The CDR3 totals 16 residues. V lost 3 bases and J lost 5; bases outside the gene matches: 7. Per germline, CDR1 LNHDA and CDR2 SQIVND (reference sequence). The CDR3 is CASSMALAGEVDTQYF. The CDR3 region has the DNA TGTGCCAGTAGTATGGCACTAGCGGGAGAAGTAGATACGCAGTATTTT.

The chain carries TRBV28 and TRBJ1-4; TRBD1 is a possible D gene (6 bases). The V and J ends lost 4 bases and 1 base respectively, with 10 bases between them. Germline loops: CDR1 MDHEN, CDR2 SYDVKM. There are 15 residues in the CDR3. Here the CDR3 DNA reads TGTGCCAGCAGTTCCAGGGGAGTAACTAATGAAAAACTGTTTTTT. It yields the protein CASSSRGVTNEKLFF.

In its sample, this clone was seen once. The V call is TRBV19, the J call TRBJ1-3, with a tentative D call TRBD1 (6 bases). Germline CDR1 is LNHDA and CDR2 is SQIVND (reference sequence). This CDR3 region has 14 residues. The V end lost 5 bases, the J end lost 4 bases, and 12 bases lay between the germline ends. The CDR3 DNA sequence: TGTGCCAGTAGTCCCCAAGGGACAGGAAACACCATATATTTT. This encodes CASSPQGTGNTIYF.

This clone has only a few counts. The chain is built from TRBV18 and TRBJ1-2; D might be TRBD1 (5 bases). Germline V gives CDR1 KGHSH, CDR2 LQKENI. CDR3 size: 14 residues. Trimming stripped 1 base from V and 5 bases from J, with 11 bases between. The CDR3 loop is CASSPRDRQYGYTF. The CDR3 DNA reads TGTGCCAGCTCACCACGCGACAGACAATATGGCTACACCTTC.

The chain uses TRBV7-9 and TRBJ1-1; 9 bases are a match to TRBD1. This CDR3 comprises 15 residues. Germline lookup yields CDR1 SEHNR and CDR2 FQNEAQ (reference sequence). Trimming took 1 base from V and 6 from J; bases not matched to a gene: 6. CDR3 sequence (DNA): TGTGCCAGCAGCTTAGTGGCGGGACAGGGATCTGAAGCTTTCTTT. Protein product: CASSLVAGQGSEAFF.

This rearrangement joins TRBV3-1 (or the pseudogene TRBV3-2) to TRBJ1-2; D is perhaps TRBD1 (6 bases). Trimming cost V 6 bases and J 2 bases, with 10 bases left between them. The CDR3 covers 13 residues. Per germline, CDR1 LGHDT and CDR2 YNNKEL (reference sequence). In DNA form, the CDR3 reads TGTGCCAGCAGTCACGACAGGAACTATGGCTACACCTTC. It specifies CASSHDRNYGYTF.

The genes are TRBV24-1 and TRBJ1-2; 10 bases are shared with TRBD1. This CDR3 has 18 residues. CDR1 KGHDR and CDR2 SFDVKD come from the germline V gene. Trimming at V came to 3 bases and at J to 0 bases, leaving 9 bases not matched to a gene. The CDR3: CATSDPGRDRGPNYGYTF. For the CDR3, the DNA is TGTGCCACCAGTGATCCAGGCCGGGACAGGGGACCTAACTATGGCTACACCTTC.

The rearrangement links TRBV7-6 to TRBJ2-2, with TRBD2 matching over 7 bases. V gave up 0 bases and J gave up 1 base; unmatched junction bases: 2. CDR3 length: 16 amino acids. Germline values: CDR1 SGHVS, CDR2 FNYEAQ. This CDR3 reads CASSLAPGGNTGELFF. CDR3 in DNA: TGTGCCAGCAGCTTAGCGCCGGGGGGGAACACCGGGGAGCTGTTTTTT.

Here the CDR3 reads CASSVAPVSGNTIYF. In DNA, the CDR3 is TGTGCCAGCAGCGTAGCCCCCGTCTCTGGAAACACCATATATTTT. This chain joins TRBV9 and TRBJ1-3; D gene uncertain. CDR3 size: 15 residues. The germline V gene encodes CDR1 SGDLS and CDR2 YYNGEE. The V end was cut by 0 bases, the J end by 0 bases, with 7 bases between.

The rearrangement uses TRBV18 and TRBJ2-7, with D perhaps TRBD1 (6 bases). The V end lost 2 bases, the J end lost 3 bases, and 14 bases lay between the germline ends. The CDR3 spans 15 residues. Germline V CDR1 and CDR2: KGHSH, LQKENI. The DNA for the CDR3 is TGTGCCAGCTCACCAGCTGGGACATTAGGCTACGAGCAGTACTTC. Translation gives CASSPAGTLGYEQYF.

The chain is built from TRBV6-5 and TRBJ2-7; 9 bases align to TRBD1. The J segment lost 4 bases and the V segment lost 3 bases, leaving 4 bases of the junction unmatched. Germline assignment: CDR1 MNHEY and CDR2 SVGAGI. This CDR3 has 14 amino acids. The DNA of the CDR3 is TGTGCCAGCAGTTATCGGACAGGGGTGTACGAGCAGTACTTC. Its protein is CASSYRTGVYEQYF.

The J gene is TRBJ2-3, the V gene TRBV27; TRBD2 matches at 8 bases. The CDR3 length is 16 residues. Germline assignment: CDR1 MNHEY and CDR2 SMNVEV (reference sequence). Trimming cost V 5 bases and J 4 bases; bases outside gene matches: 11. The CDR3: CASSPRDSGISDTQYF. In nucleotides, the CDR3 is TGTGCCAGCAGTCCCCGGGATAGCGGGATCTCAGATACGCAGTATTTT.

V and J are TRBV7-9 and TRBJ2-4; 10 bases are shared with TRBD1. The J segment lost 1 base and the V segment lost 7 bases, leaving 7 bases of the junction unmatched. Per the germline V gene, CDR1 is SEHNR and CDR2 is FQNEAQ (reference sequence). The CDR3 contains 16 residues. CDR3 protein: CASNPWTGGAKNIQYF. CDR3 DNA: TGTGCCAGCAACCCCTGGACAGGGGGGGCCAAAAACATTCAGTACTTC.

The J gene is TRBJ2-1, the V gene TRBV11-1; 10 bases map to TRBD1. The CDR3 has 15 amino acids. V was clipped by 6 bases and J by 4 bases; unmatched bases: 6. In germline, CDR1 is SGHAT, CDR2 FQDESV (reference sequence). CDR3 nucleotide sequence: TGTGCCAGCAGTTCCGGGACAGGGGCATACAATGAGCAGTTCTTC. Its protein is CASSSGTGAYNEQFF.

The sample holds one count of this clone. The chain employs TRBV12-3 or TRBV12-4 and TRBJ2-7; 7 bases are a match to TRBD1. The CDR3 is 13 residues long. V gave up 7 bases and J gave up 1 base; unmatched junction bases: 4. CDR3 coding DNA: TGTGCCAGCAACTCGGGACAGTCCTACGAGCAGTACTTC. Translating gives CASNSGQSYEQYF.

The V and J genes are TRBV15 and TRBJ1-5; TRBD1 agrees at 9 bases. CDR1 and CDR2 from the germline V gene are LNHNV and YYDKDF (reference sequence). The CDR3 has 17 amino acids. V was pared by 4 bases and J by 5 bases, with 12 bases of the junction left unmatched. CDR3 sequence (DNA): TGTGCCACCAGCAAGGGACAGGGAAGTGTCGTGGATCAGCCCCAGCATTTT. Its translation: CATSKGQGSVVDQPQHF.